This record looks at one TCR beta chain sequence and its context. What it recognizes is unknown. The CDR3 is made up of 13 amino acids. Germline CDR1 reads SGHRS; CDR2 reads YFSETQ. Trimming took off 1 base at V and 8 bases at J, with 10 bases between the two ends. Libraries were prepared by immunoSEQ multiplex PCR; TCRdb keeps only in-frame clonotypes and omits some of them. Among roughly 190,000 clones listed, roughly 86% were seen once. The donors belonged to the roughly 110-subject validation cohort, separate from the approximately 700-subject first cohort. This specimen belongs to a study of cytomegalovirus exposure and HLA in healthy donors. Study observations and caveats: The tendency of first-cohort TCR clusters to co-occur in the 120 or so validation repertoires was the finding of a later analysis. Most TCRs appeared rarely, but some public TCRs recurred in many donors. Researchers reported that a few CMV-associated chains were confirmed in vitro as CMV antigen-specific.

The V call is TRBV5-1, the J call TRBJ2-1; tentatively, D is TRBD1 (5 bases). The receptor was isolated from a man aged 25-40 years in good health and CMV-seropositive. The sequenced sample consisted of PBMCs. The CDR3 DNA reads as TGCGCCAGCAGCTTGTATAGGGGTTATGAGCAGTTCTTC. Its protein product is CASSLYRGYEQFF.